The clone carrying this TCR beta chain was detected only once. Its antigen is still unknown. These data come from a study of T cell responses to AZD1222 COVID-19 vaccine. Overall study results and limits: Only a handful of individuals given AZD1222 were seropositive at baseline. When two AZD1222 doses had been given, Spike-specific TCR breadth and depth rose. In a largely white British group with more females than males, clonal diversity was possibly underestimated. Only after the peak T cell response were repertoires sampled.

This CDR3 is built from 13 residues. Germline loops: CDR1 MNHEY, CDR2 SVGAGI. J was trimmed by 4 bases and V by 6 bases; bases with no gene match: 2. The repertoire was sequenced with immunoSEQ multiplex PCR; TCRdb's copy has only in-frame clones and lacks some. The sample has under 130,000 clones; roughly 90% are singletons. The rearrangement uses TRBV6-5 and TRBJ1-5; 8 bases are a match to TRBD1. The receptor's source is an adult in good health. This material consisted of peripheral blood, taken on day 0 of AZD1222 vaccination. The CDR3: CASRGQENQPQHF. The CDR3 DNA follows: TGTGCCAGCAGGGGACAGGAAAATCAGCCCCAGCATTTT.